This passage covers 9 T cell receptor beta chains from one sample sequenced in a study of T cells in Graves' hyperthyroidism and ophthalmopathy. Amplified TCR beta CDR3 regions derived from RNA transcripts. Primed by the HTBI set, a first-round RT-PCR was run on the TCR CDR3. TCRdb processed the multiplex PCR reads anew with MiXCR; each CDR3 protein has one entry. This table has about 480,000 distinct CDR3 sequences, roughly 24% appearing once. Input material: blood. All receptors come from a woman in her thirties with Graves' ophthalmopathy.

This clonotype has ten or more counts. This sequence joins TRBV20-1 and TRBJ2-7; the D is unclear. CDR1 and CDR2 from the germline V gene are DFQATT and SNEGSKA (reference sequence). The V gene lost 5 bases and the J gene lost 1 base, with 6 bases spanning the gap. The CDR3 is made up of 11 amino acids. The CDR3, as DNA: TGCAGTGCTGCCAGATCCTACGAGCAGTACTTC. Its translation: CSAARSYEQYF.

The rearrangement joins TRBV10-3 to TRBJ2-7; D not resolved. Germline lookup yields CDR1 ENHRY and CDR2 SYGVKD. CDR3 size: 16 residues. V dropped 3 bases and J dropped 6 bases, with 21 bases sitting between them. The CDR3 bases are TGTGCCATCAGTGAACCCTCACACCGGCCGTTGAGCGAGCAGTACTTC. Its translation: CAISEPSHRPLSEQYF.

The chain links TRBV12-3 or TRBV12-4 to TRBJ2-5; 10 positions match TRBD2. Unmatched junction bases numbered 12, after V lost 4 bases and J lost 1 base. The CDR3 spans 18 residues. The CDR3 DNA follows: TGTGCCAGCAGTTCGCCACGCGGGAGCGGGAGGGCCCAAGAGACCCAGTACTTC. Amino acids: CASSSPRGSGRAQETQYF.

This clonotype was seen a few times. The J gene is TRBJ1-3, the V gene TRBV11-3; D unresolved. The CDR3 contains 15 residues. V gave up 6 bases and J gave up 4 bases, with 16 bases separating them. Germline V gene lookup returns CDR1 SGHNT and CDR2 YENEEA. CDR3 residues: CASSLSGSVGNTIYF. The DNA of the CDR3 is TGTGCCAGCAGTCTGTCGGGCTCCGTGGGAAACACCATATATTTT.

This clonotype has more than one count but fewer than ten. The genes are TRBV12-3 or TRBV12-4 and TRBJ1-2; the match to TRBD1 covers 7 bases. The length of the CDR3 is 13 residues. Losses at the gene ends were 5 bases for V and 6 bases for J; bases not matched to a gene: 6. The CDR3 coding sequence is TGTGCCAGCAGTCGTACAGGGGCACATGGCTACACCTTC. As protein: CASSRTGAHGYTF.

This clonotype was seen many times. DNA for the CDR3: TGCAGCGTTATCGGGCTAGCGGGGGCCTACGAGCAGTACTTC. It translates to CSVIGLAGAYEQYF. The chain is built from TRBV29-1 and TRBJ2-7; 10 bases line up with TRBD2. This CDR3 is built from 14 residues. Germline V gene data show CDR1 as SQVTM and CDR2 as ANQGSEA. The ends lost 5 bases at V and 2 bases at J; junction bases unmatched: 6.

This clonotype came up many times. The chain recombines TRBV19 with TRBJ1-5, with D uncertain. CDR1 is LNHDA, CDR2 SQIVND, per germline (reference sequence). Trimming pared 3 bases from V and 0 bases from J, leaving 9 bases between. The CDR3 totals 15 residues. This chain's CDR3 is CASSMSPHSNQPQHF. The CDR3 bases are TGTGCCAGTAGTATGTCACCCCATAGCAATCAGCCCCAGCATTTT.

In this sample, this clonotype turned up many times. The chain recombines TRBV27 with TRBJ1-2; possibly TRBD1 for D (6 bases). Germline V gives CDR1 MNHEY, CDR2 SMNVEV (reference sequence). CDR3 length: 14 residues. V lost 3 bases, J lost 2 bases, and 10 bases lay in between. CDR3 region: CASSFQGPNYGYTF. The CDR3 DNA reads TGTGCCAGCAGTTTTCAGGGGCCGAACTATGGCTACACCTTC.

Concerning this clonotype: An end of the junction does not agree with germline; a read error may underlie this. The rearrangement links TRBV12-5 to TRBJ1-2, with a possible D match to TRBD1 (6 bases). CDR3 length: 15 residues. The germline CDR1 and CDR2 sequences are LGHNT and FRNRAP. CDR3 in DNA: TGTGATAGTGGTCTCACGAGGGCAGGGGCATATGGCTACACCTTC. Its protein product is CDSGLTRAGAYGYTF.